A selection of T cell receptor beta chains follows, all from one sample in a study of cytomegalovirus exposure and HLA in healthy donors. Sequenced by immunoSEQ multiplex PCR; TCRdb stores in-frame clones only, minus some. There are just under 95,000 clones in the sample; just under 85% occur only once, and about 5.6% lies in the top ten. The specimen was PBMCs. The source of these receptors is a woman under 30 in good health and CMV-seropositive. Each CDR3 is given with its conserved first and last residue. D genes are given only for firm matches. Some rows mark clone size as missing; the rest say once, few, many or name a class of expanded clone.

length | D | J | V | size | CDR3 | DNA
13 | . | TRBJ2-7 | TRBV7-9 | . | CSSSTTVPYEQYF | TGTTCCAGCAGCACGACAGTCCCCTACGAGCAGTACTTC
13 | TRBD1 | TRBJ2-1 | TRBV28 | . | CASSFDRGNEQFF | TGTGCCAGCAGTTTTGACAGGGGCAATGAGCAGTTCTTC
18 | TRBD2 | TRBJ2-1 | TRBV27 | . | CASSRHGLAGGTYNEQFF | TGTGCCAGCAGCCGCCATGGACTAGCGGGAGGGACATACAATGAGCAGTTCTTC
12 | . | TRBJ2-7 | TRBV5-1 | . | CASSLGQSEQYF | TGCGCCAGCAGCTTGGGACAGTCCGAGCAGTACTTC
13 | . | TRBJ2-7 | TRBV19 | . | CASSTLGLTEQYF | TGTGCCAGTAGTACTCTAGGACTCACGGAGCAGTACTTC
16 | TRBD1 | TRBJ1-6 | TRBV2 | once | CASRLYRTGYNSPLHF | TGTGCCAGCAGGCTATACCGGACAGGCTATAATTCACCCCTCCACTTT
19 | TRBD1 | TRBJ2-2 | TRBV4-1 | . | CASSHPGQGGLTNTGELFF | TGCGCCAGCAGCCATCCGGGACAGGGAGGTCTTACGAACACCGGGGAGCTGTTTTTT
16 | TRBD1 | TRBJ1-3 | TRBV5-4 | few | CASSPGTGKSGNTIYF | TGTGCCAGCAGTCCCGGGACAGGGAAATCTGGAAACACCATATATTTT
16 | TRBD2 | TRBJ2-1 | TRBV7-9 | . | CASSGTSGGAFDEQFF | TGTGCCAGCTCCGGGACTAGCGGGGGGGCGTTCGATGAGCAGTTCTTC
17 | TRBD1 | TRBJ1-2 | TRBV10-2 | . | CASSDLAGGTTNYGYTF | TGCGCCAGCAGTGACTTGGCAGGGGGTACTACTAACTATGGCTACACCTTC
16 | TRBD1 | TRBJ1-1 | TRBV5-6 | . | CASSLLDRGQNTEAFF | TGTGCCAGCAGCTTGCTGGACAGGGGACAGAACACTGAAGCTTTCTTT
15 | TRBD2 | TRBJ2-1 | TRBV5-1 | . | CASSPSGGVYNEQFF | TGCGCCAGCAGCCCATCGGGGGGGGTCTACAATGAGCAGTTCTTC
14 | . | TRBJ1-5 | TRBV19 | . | CASSNRRVNQPQHF | TGTGCCAGTAGTAACCGGCGGGTCAATCAGCCCCAGCATTTT
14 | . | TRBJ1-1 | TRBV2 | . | CASGQREAGTEAFF | TGTGCCAGCGGGCAGAGGGAAGCGGGCACTGAAGCTTTCTTT
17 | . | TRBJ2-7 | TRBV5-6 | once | CASSFEGPPARPYEQYF | TGTGCCAGCAGCTTCGAGGGCCCACCCGCCCGTCCCTACGAGCAGTACTTC
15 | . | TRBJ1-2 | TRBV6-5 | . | CASSYSGRSNYGYTF | TGTGCCAGCAGTTACTCGGGCCGTTCTAACTATGGCTACACCTTC
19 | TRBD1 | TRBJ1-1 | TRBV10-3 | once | CAISHDPPDRARLNTEAFF | TGTGCCATCAGCCATGACCCCCCGGACAGGGCGAGACTGAACACTGAAGCTTTCTTT
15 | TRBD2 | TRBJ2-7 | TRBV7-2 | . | CASSFGGATRYEQYF | TGTGCCAGCAGCTTCGGGGGGGCCACGAGATACGAGCAGTACTTC
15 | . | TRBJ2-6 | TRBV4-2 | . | CASSQAMAGANVLTF | TGTGCCAGCAGCCAAGCCATGGCAGGGGCCAACGTCCTGACTTTC
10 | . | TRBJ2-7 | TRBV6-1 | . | CASSLYEQYF | TGTGCCAGCAGTCTCTACGAGCAGTACTTC
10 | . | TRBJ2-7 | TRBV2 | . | CASREREQYF | TGTGCCAGCAGGGAACGCGAGCAGTACTTC
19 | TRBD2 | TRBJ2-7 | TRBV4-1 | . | CASSQDLEREVPNSYEQYF | TGCGCCAGCAGCCAAGATCTGGAGCGGGAGGTGCCTAACTCCTACGAGCAGTACTTC
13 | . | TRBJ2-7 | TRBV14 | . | CASSTRTAYEQYF | TGTGCCAGCAGCACCAGGACAGCCTACGAGCAGTACTTC
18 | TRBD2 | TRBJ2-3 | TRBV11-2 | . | CASSLGRREGSSTDTQYF | TGTGCCAGCAGCTTAGGGAGGCGGGAGGGATCTAGCACAGATACGCAGTATTTT
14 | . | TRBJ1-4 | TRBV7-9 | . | CASSFGGREEKLFF | TGTGCCAGCAGCTTCGGAGGGCGAGAGGAAAAACTGTTTTTT
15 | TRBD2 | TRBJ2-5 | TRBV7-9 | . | CASSPLAGAVETQYF | TGTGCCAGCAGCCCCCTAGCGGGAGCGGTCGAGACCCAGTACTTC
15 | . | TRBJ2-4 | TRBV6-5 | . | CASSYSSQGRNIQYF | TGTGCCAGCAGTTACTCTTCGCAGGGGCGAAACATTCAGTACTTC
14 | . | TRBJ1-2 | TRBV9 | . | CASSVSQGSYGYTF | TGTGCCAGCAGCGTATCTCAGGGTTCCTATGGCTACACCTTC
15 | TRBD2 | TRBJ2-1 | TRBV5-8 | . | CASSLTSGVYNEQFF | TGTGCCAGCAGCTTGACTAGCGGTGTCTACAATGAGCAGTTCTTC
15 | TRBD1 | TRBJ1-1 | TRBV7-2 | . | CASRNREGQGPEAFF | TGTGCCAGCAGAAACCGTGAGGGACAGGGGCCTGAAGCTTTCTTT
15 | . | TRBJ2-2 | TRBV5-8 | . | CASSFGDPVTGELFF | TGTGCCAGCAGCTTCGGAGATCCGGTAACCGGGGAGCTGTTTTTT
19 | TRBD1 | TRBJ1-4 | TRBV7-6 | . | CASSLFSGTGNAANEKLFF | TGTGCCAGCAGCTTATTTAGTGGGACAGGGAACGCTGCTAATGAAAAACTGTTTTTT
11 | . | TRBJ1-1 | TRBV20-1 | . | CSAAVNTEAFF | TGCAGTGCCGCAGTGAACACTGAAGCTTTCTTT
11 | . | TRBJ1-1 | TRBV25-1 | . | CASIGLLEAFF | TGTGCCAGCATCGGTTTGCTGGAAGCTTTCTTT
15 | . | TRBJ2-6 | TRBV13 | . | CASSRDTSGANVLTF | TGTGCCAGCAGCCGGGACACCTCTGGGGCCAACGTCCTGACTTTC
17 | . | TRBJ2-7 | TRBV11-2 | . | CASSLVPRQGGSYEQYF | TGTGCCAGCAGCTTAGTCCCGCGGCAGGGGGGAAGCTACGAGCAGTACTTC
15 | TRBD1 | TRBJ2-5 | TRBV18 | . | CASSPPWTGQETQYF | TGTGCCAGCTCACCACCGTGGACAGGCCAAGAGACCCAGTACTTC
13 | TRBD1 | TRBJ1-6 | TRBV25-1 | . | CASSRDSLSPLHF | TGTGCCAGCAGCCGGGACAGCTTGTCACCCCTCCACTTT
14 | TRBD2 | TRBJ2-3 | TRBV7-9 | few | CASQTSGSTDTQYF | TGTGCCAGTCAGACTAGCGGGAGCACAGATACGCAGTATTTT
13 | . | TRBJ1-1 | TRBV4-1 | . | CASSQTTNTEAFF | TGCGCCAGCAGCCAAACAACAAACACTGAAGCTTTCTTT
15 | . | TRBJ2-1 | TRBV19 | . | CASSMGVGVANEQFF | TGTGCCAGTAGTATGGGAGTGGGAGTGGCCAATGAGCAGTTCTTC
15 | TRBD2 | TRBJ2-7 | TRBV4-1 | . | CASSPRLAGALEQYF | TGCGCCAGCAGCCCCCGACTAGCGGGAGCGCTCGAGCAGTACTTC
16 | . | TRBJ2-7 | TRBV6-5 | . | CASSYSNSAGAYEQYF | TGTGCCAGCAGTTACTCGAATTCTGCCGGGGCCTACGAGCAGTACTTC
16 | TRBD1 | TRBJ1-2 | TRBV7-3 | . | CASSLTPGQGSNGYTF | TGTGCCAGCAGCTTAACCCCGGGACAGGGGTCTAATGGCTACACCTTC